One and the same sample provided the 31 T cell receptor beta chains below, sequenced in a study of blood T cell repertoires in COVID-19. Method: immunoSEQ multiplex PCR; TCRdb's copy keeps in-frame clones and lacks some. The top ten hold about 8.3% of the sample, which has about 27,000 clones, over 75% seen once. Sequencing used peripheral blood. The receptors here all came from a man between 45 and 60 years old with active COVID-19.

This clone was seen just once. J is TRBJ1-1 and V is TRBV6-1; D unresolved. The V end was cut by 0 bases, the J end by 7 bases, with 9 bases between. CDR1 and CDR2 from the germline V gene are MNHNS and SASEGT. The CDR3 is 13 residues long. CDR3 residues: CASSEALQLEAFF. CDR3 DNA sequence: TGTGCCAGCAGTGAAGCGCTACAGCTTGAAGCTTTCTTT.

CDR3 in amino acids: CASTRQLSSQETQYF. The DNA for the CDR3 is TGTGCCAGCACCCGACAGTTGAGTTCCCAAGAGACCCAGTACTTC. J is TRBJ2-5 and V is TRBV3-1 (or the pseudogene TRBV3-2), with D possibly being TRBD1 (5 bases). Per germline, CDR1 LGHDT and CDR2 YNNKEL (reference sequence). With 7 bases removed from V and 1 base from J, the gap between germline ends came to 16 bases. CDR3 length: 15 amino acids.

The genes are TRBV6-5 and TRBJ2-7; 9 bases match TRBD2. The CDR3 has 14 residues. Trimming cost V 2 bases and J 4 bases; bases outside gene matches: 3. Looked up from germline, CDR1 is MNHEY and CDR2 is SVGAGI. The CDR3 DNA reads TGTGCCAGCAGTTACGGCGGGGGGGGGTACGAGCAGTACGTC. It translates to CASSYGGGGYEQYV.

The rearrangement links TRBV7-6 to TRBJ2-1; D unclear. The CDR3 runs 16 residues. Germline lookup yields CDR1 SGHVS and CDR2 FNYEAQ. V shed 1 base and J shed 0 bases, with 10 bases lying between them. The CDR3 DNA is TGTGCCAGCAGCTTAGGCAGCGAGAGCTCCTACAATGAGCAGTTCTTC. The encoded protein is CASSLGSESSYNEQFF.

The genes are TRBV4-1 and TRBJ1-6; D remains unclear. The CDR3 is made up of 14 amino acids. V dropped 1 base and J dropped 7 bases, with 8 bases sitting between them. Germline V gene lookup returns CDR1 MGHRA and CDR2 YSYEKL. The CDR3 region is CASSQVVRNSPLHF. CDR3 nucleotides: TGCGCCAGCAGCCAAGTTGTCCGGAATTCACCCCTCCACTTT.

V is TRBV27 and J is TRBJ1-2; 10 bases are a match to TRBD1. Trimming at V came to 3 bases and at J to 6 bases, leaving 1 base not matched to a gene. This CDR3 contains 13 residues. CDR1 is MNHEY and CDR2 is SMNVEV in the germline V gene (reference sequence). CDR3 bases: TGTGCCAGCAGTTTCGGGACAGGGGATGGCTACACCTTC. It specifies CASSFGTGDGYTF.

The CDR3 DNA reads TGTGCCAGCTCACCAAACAGGGATCACGAGCAGTACTTC. Its translation: CASSPNRDHEQYF. The J gene is TRBJ2-7, the V gene TRBV18, with a tentative D call TRBD1 (6 bases). Between the trimmed V and J ends, which lost 2 bases and 5 bases, there was a span of 10 bases. This CDR3 spans 13 amino acids. Per germline, CDR1 KGHSH and CDR2 LQKENI. The full variable domain, rest sourced from reference TRBV18 and TRBJ2-7, is NAGVMQNPRHLVRRRGQEARLRCSPMKGHSHVYWYRQLPEEGLKFMVYLQKENIIDESGMPKERFSAEFPKEGPSILRIQQVVRGDSAAYFCASSPNRDHEQYFGPGTRLTVT.

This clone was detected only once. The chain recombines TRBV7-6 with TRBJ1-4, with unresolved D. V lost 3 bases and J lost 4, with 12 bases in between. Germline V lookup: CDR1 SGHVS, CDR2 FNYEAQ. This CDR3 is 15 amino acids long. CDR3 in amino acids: CASSFGGMGNEKLFF. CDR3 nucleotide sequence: TGTGCCAGCAGCTTTGGAGGGATGGGTAATGAAAAACTGTTTTTT.

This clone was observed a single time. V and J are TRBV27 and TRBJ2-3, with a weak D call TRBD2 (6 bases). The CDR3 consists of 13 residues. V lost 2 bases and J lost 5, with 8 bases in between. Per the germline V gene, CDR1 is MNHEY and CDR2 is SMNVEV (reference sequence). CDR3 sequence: CASSLIAEDTQYF. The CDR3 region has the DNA TGTGCCAGCAGTTTAATAGCGGAAGATACGCAGTATTTT.

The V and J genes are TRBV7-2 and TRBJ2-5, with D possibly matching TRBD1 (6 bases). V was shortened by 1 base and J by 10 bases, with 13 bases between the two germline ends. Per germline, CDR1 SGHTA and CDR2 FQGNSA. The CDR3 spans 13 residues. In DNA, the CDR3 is TGTGCCAGCAGCTTAGAAGGGAACAGGGTCCAGTACTTC. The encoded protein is CASSLEGNRVQYF.

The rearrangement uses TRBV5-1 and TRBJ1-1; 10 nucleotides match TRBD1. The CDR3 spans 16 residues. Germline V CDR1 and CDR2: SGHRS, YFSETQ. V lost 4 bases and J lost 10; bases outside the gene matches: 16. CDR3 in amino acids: CASSPLMTGGWDGAFF. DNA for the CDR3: TGCGCCAGCAGCCCACTGATGACAGGGGGCTGGGACGGAGCTTTCTTT. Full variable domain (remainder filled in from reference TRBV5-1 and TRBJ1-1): KAGVTQTPRYLIKTRGQQVTLSCSPISGHRSVSWYQQTPGQGLQFLFEYFSETQRNKGNFPGRFSGRQFSNSRSEMNVSTLELGDSALYLCASSPLMTGGWDGAFFGQGTRLTVV.

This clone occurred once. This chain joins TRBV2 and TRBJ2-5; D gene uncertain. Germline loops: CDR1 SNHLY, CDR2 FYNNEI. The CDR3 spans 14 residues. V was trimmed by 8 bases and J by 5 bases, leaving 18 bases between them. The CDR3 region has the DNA TGTGCCAGCCTTACCCCAAAAGAGTTGGAGACCCAGTACTTC. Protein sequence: CASLTPKELETQYF.

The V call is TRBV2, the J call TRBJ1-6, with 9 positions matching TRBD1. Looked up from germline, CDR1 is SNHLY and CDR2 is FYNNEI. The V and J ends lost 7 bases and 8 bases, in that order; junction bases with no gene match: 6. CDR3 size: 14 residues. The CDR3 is CASKRDRDHSPLHF. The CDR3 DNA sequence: TGTGCCAGCAAAAGGGACAGGGACCATTCACCCCTCCACTTT.

CDR3 sequence: CASRLAGDNEQFF. The CDR3 DNA reads as TGCGCCAGCAGGCTAGCGGGAGACAATGAGCAGTTCTTC. V is TRBV5-1 and J is TRBJ2-1; 10 bases line up with TRBD2. The CDR3 loop spans 13 amino acids. Germline loops: CDR1 SGHRS, CDR2 YFSETQ. J was trimmed by 5 bases and V by 5 bases; bases with no gene match: 1.

The CDR3 coding sequence is TGTGCCAGCAGCACCGTAGCGGGAGCCTACGAGCAGTACGTC. It codes for CASSTVAGAYEQYV. The chain couples TRBV11-3 to TRBJ2-7, with TRBD2 matching over 9 bases. The CDR3 is made up of 14 amino acids. From germline, CDR1 is SGHNT and CDR2 YENEEA. V lost 5 bases, J lost 2 bases, and 4 bases stayed unmatched.

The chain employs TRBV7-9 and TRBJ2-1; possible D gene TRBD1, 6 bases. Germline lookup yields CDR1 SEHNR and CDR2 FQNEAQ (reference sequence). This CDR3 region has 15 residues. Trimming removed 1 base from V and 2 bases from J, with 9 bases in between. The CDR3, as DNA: TGTGCCAGCAGCTTAGGGCAGGGGACCTACAATGAGCAGTTCTTC. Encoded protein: CASSLGQGTYNEQFF. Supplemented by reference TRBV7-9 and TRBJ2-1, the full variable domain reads DTGVSQNPRHKITKRGQNVTFRCDPISEHNRLYWYRQTLGQGPEFLTYFQNEAQLEKSRLLSDRFSAERPKGSFSTLEIQRTEQGDSAMYLCASSLGQGTYNEQFFGPGTRLTVL.

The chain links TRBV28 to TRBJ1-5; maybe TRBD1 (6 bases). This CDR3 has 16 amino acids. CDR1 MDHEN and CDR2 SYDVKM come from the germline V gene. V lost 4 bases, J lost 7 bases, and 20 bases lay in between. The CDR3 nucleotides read TGTGCCAGCAGTTCGGACGGGCAGGGGCAGCGGCAGCCCCAGCATTTT. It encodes CASSSDGQGQRQPQHF. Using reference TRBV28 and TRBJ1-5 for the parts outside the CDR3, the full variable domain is DVKVTQSSRYLVKRTGEKVFLECVQDMDHENMFWYRQDPGLGLRLIYFSYDVKMKEKGDIPEGYSVSREKKERFSLILESASTNQTSMYLCASSSDGQGQRQPQHFGDGTRLSIL.

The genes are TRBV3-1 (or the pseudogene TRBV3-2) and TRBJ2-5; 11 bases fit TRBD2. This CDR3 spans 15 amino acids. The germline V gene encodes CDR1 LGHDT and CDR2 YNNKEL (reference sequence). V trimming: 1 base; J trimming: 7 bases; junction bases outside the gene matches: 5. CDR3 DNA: TGTGCCAGCAGCCAAGTAACTAGCGGGGGTGGGACCCAGTACTTC. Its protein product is CASSQVTSGGGTQYF.

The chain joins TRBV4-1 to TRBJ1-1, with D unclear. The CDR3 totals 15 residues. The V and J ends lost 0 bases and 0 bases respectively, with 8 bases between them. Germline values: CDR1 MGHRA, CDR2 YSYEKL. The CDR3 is CASSQDEVMNTEAFF. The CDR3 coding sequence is TGCGCCAGCAGCCAAGATGAGGTAATGAACACTGAAGCTTTCTTT.

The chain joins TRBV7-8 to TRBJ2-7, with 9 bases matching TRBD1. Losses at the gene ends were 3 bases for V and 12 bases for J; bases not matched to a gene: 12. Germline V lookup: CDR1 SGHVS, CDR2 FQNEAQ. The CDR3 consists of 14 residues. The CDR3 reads CASSLTRGTGWTYV. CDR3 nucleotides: TGTGCCAGCAGCTTGACGCGAGGGACAGGGTGGACGTACGTC.

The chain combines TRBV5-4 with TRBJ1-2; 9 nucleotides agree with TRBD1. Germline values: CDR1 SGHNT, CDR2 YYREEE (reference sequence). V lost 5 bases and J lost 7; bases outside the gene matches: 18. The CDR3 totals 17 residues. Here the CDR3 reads CASSPGTGLIDGSGYTF. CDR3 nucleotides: TGTGCCAGCAGTCCTGGGACAGGGCTTATCGATGGGAGTGGCTACACCTTC.

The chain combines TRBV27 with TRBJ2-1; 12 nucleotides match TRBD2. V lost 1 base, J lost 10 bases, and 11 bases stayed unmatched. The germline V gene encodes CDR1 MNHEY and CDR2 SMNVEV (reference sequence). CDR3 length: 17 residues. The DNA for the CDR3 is TGTGCCAGCAGTTTATATTCTAGCGGGGGGGCGGTCGGGGAGCAGTTCTTC. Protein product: CASSLYSSGGAVGEQFF.

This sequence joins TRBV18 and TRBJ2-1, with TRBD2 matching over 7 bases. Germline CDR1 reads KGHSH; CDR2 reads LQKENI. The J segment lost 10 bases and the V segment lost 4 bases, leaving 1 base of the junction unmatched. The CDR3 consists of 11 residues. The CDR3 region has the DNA TGTGCCAGCTCACGAGCGGGGGAGCAGTTCTTC. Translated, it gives CASSRAGEQFF.

CDR3 in DNA: TGTGCCAGCAGTTATTCCGGGACAATGGGCTACACCTTC. Its translation: CASSYSGTMGYTF. The genes are TRBV6-6 and TRBJ1-2; the D gene is possibly TRBD1 (6 bases). Looked up from germline, CDR1 is MNHNY and CDR2 is SVGAGI (reference sequence). The V gene lost 3 bases and the J gene lost 8 bases, with 13 bases spanning the gap. The CDR3 extends over 13 amino acids.

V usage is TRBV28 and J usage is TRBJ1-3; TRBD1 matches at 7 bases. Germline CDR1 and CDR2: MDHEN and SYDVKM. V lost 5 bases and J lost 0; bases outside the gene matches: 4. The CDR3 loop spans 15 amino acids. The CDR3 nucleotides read TGTGCCAGCAGTCCGACAGGGAGCTCTGGAAACACCATATATTTT. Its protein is CASSPTGSSGNTIYF.

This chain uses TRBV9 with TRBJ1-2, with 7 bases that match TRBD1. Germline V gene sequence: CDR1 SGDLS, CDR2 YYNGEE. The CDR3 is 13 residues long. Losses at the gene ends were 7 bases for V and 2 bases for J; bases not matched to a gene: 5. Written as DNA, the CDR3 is TGTGCCAGCCAATCGACAGGGAACTATGGCTACACCTTC. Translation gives CASQSTGNYGYTF.

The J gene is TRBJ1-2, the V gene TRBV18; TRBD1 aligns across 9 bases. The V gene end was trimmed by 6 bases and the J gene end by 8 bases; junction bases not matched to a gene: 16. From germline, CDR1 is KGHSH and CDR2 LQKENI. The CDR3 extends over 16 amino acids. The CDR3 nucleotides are TGTGCCAGCTCTCCTTCCACACCGACAGGGGGGGAAGGCTACACCTTC. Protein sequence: CASSPSTPTGGEGYTF.

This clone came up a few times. DNA for the CDR3: TGTGCCAGCAGTGTAGCGGGAGGTAGCGAGCAGTACGTC. It is translated as CASSVAGGSEQYV. The chain recombines TRBV25-1 with TRBJ2-7; 10 nucleotides match TRBD2. J gave up 6 bases and V 4 bases, and 3 bases lay outside the gene matches. Germline CDR1 is MGHDK and CDR2 is SYGVNS. The CDR3 length is 13 residues.

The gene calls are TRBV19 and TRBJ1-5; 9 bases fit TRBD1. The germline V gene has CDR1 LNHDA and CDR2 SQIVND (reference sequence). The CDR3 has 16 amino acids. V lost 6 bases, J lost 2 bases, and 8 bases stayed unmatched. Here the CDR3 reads CASRDGDRVGNQPQHF. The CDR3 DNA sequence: TGTGCCAGTAGAGACGGGGACAGGGTGGGCAATCAGCCCCAGCATTTT.

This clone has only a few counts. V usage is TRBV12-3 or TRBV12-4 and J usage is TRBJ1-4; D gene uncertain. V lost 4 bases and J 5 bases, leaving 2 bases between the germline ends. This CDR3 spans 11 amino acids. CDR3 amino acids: CASSSNEKLFF. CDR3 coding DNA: TGTGCCAGCAGTTCGAATGAAAAACTGTTTTTT.

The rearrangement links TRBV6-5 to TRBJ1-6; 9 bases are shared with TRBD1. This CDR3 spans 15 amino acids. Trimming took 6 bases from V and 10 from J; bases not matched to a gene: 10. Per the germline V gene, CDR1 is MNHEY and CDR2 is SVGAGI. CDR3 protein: CASSPTGTGSSPLHF. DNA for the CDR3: TGTGCCAGCAGCCCGACCGGGACAGGGAGCTCACCCCTCCACTTT.